These T cell receptor beta chains were read from a single sample in a study of blood T cell repertoires in COVID-19. TCRdb keeps only in-frame clones here, not all; method: immunoSEQ multiplex PCR. The sample carries around 140,000 clones, 84% recorded once. Sample: peripheral blood. These receptors were taken from a man aged 60 to 69 with acute or convalescent COVID-19. The CDR3 runs from the conserved cysteine through the conserved F or W. A D gene is named only where the DNA matches it firmly. Only some rows state a clone size, as once, few, many or a class for expanded clones.

v_call	d_call	j_call	cdr3_length	clone_size	cdr3_aa	cdr3_nt
TRBV12-5	TRBD1	TRBJ2-5	13	.	CASGIDRVETQYF	TGTGCTAGTGGTATCGACAGGGTGGAGACCCAGTACTTC
TRBV6-1	.	TRBJ2-3	16	.	CASSDSGGVGDGTQYF	TGTGCCAGCAGTGATAGCGGAGGGGTCGGAGACGGTACGCAGTATTTT
TRBV7-2	TRBD2	TRBJ2-7	17	.	CASSFTLAGGDSYEQYF	TGTGCCAGCAGCTTTACACTAGCGGGGGGGGACTCCTACGAGCAGTACTTC
TRBV5-1	.	TRBJ2-3	13	.	CASSHGIEDTQYF	TGCGCCAGCAGCCACGGTATAGAAGATACGCAGTATTTT
TRBV7-2	.	TRBJ1-5	14	.	CASSLSRTLQPQHF	TGTGCCAGCAGCTTATCAAGGACACTTCAGCCCCAGCATTTT
TRBV19	.	TRBJ1-1	11	.	CASSGGREAFF	TGTGCCAGTAGTGGTGGCCGTGAAGCTTTCTTT
TRBV14	.	TRBJ1-1	14	.	CASSQDLDDTEAFF	TGTGCCAGCAGCCAAGATCTAGATGACACTGAAGCTTTCTTT
TRBV30	.	TRBJ2-1	14	.	CASRRDGEYNEQFF	TGTGCCTCCCGGAGGGACGGGGAGTACAATGAGCAGTTCTTC
TRBV7-2	.	TRBJ1-2	14	.	CASSLRGPNYGYTF	TGTGCCAGCAGCTTAAGGGGCCCAAACTATGGCTACACCTTC
TRBV12-5	.	TRBJ1-6	14	.	CASGLGRDNSPLHF	TGTGCTAGTGGTTTGGGACGGGATAATTCACCCCTCCACTTT
TRBV11-3	TRBD2	TRBJ2-7	17	.	CASSFPGLAGGPYEQYF	TGTGCCAGCAGCTTCCCGGGACTAGCGGGAGGCCCGTACGAGCAGTACTTC
TRBV27	TRBD1	TRBJ2-1	15	.	CASSLSQGWANEQFF	TGTGCCAGCAGTTTATCACAGGGGTGGGCCAATGAGCAGTTCTTC
TRBV6-5	TRBD2	TRBJ2-7	14	.	CASSSYGTTYEQYF	TGTGCCAGCAGTTCTTATGGGACTACCTACGAGCAGTACTTC
TRBV6-2/TRBV6-3	.	TRBJ1-5	15	.	CASSYSPQGLRTQHF	TGTGCCAGCAGTTACTCGCCACAGGGTCTTAGGACCCAGCATTTT
TRBV7-9	.	TRBJ2-7	17	.	CASSLGRQVVSSYEQYF	TGTGCCAGCAGCTTAGGGAGACAGGTTGTGAGCTCCTACGAGCAGTACTTC
TRBV28	TRBD1	TRBJ1-2	13	.	CASSLPGGVGYTF	TGTGCCAGCAGCCTTCCAGGGGGCGTTGGCTACACCTTC
TRBV6-2/TRBV6-3	TRBD1	TRBJ1-1	13	.	CASSFGTGTEAFF	TGTGCCAGCAGTTTCGGGACAGGAACTGAAGCTTTCTTT
TRBV5-1	.	TRBJ2-1	13	.	CASSALEANEQFF	TGCGCCAGCAGCGCACTTGAAGCTAATGAGCAGTTCTTC
TRBV10-3	.	TRBJ2-7	14	.	CAIRGGPIPREQYF	TGTGCCATCAGGGGGGGGCCCATTCCCCGGGAGCAGTACTTC
TRBV6-6	.	TRBJ2-3	14	.	CASSYSWYSEAQYF	TGTGCCAGCAGTTACTCGTGGTATTCAGAGGCGCAGTATTTT
TRBV14	TRBD2	TRBJ2-1	19	.	CASSLDKTGTSGKYNEQFF	TGTGCCAGCAGCCTAGACAAGACCGGGACTAGCGGAAAATACAATGAGCAGTTCTTC
TRBV24-1	.	TRBJ2-5	16	.	CATSDLGGGHSETQYF	TGTGCCACCAGTGATTTGGGGGGCGGGCACAGTGAGACCCAGTACTTC
TRBV5-1	TRBD2	TRBJ2-1	15	.	CASRTSGTSYNEQFF	TGCGCCAGCCGGACTAGCGGGACATCTTACAATGAGCAGTTCTTC
TRBV27	.	TRBJ2-7	16	few	CASSLDGLGAAYEQYF	TGTGCCAGCAGTCTTGACGGCCTGGGGGCCGCCTACGAGCAGTACTTC
TRBV11-2	TRBD2	TRBJ2-1	15	.	CASSSISGRDNEQFF	TGTGCCAGCAGCTCAATTAGCGGGCGGGACAATGAGCAGTTCTTC
TRBV7-9	TRBD1	TRBJ2-5	15	.	CASSSPGTGGETQYF	TGTGCCAGCAGCTCACCCGGGACAGGGGGCGAGACCCAGTACTTC
TRBV24-1	TRBD2	TRBJ2-3	15	.	CATELAGGLTDTQYF	TGTGCCACCGAACTAGCGGGGGGACTCACAGATACGCAGTATTTT
TRBV9	TRBD1	TRBJ2-1	15	.	CASSVQDRPYNEQFF	TGTGCCAGCAGCGTTCAGGACAGGCCTTACAATGAGCAGTTCTTC
TRBV7-8	.	TRBJ2-4	14	.	CASSPTAPRDIQYF	TGTGCCAGCAGCCCGACAGCACCGCGAGACATTCAGTACTTC
TRBV10-3	.	TRBJ1-2	16	.	CAISESVGGTRYGYTF	TGTGCCATCAGTGAGTCGGTCGGGGGGACGAGATATGGCTACACCTTC
TRBV5-1	.	TRBJ2-7	14	.	CASSSTAGIAEQYF	TGCGCCAGCAGCTCTACGGCAGGGATAGCCGAGCAGTACTTC
TRBV5-1	.	TRBJ2-7	14	.	CASSLEAATYEQYF	TGCGCCAGCAGCTTGGAAGCGGCAACCTACGAGCAGTACTTC
TRBV2	.	TRBJ2-3	12	.	CASGHYTDTQYF	TGTGCCAGCGGACACTACACAGATACGCAGTATTTT
TRBV6-4	.	TRBJ2-5	18	.	CASSDSHGKRAVQETQYF	TGTGCCAGCAGTGACTCGCACGGAAAGCGGGCGGTCCAAGAGACCCAGTACTTC
TRBV30	TRBD1	TRBJ1-6	13	.	CACDRGLGSPLHF	TGTGCCTGCGACAGGGGGCTGGGTTCACCCCTCCACTTT
TRBV6-5	TRBD1	TRBJ1-2	13	.	CASHGTVNYGYTF	TGTGCCAGCCATGGGACAGTGAACTATGGCTACACCTTC
TRBV6-5	TRBD1	TRBJ2-2	12	.	CATWDRAGELFF	TGTGCCACATGGGACAGGGCCGGGGAGCTGTTTTTT
TRBV9	TRBD2	TRBJ2-2	16	.	CASTRGLAGVTGELFF	TGTGCCAGCACTAGGGGGCTAGCGGGGGTCACCGGGGAGCTGTTTTTT
TRBV19	.	TRBJ1-1	13	.	CASSPYVNTEAFF	TGTGCCAGTAGTCCCTACGTGAACACTGAAGCTTTCTTT
TRBV5-4	.	TRBJ2-7	13	once	CASSTNPAYEQYF	TGTGCCAGCAGCACAAATCCAGCCTACGAGCAGTACTTC
TRBV12-3/TRBV12-4	TRBD1	TRBJ2-7	13	.	CASSLTGLHEQYF	TGTGCCAGCAGTTTGACAGGGTTACACGAGCAGTACTTC
TRBV9	.	TRBJ2-5	13	once	CASSEQGQETQYF	TGTGCCAGCAGTGAACAGGGCCAGGAGACCCAGTACTTC
TRBV20-1	TRBD2	TRBJ2-5	14	.	CSASPGLATETQYF	TGCAGTGCTAGTCCGGGACTAGCTACAGAGACCCAGTACTTC
TRBV29-1	TRBD2	TRBJ2-3	14	.	CSVARGTSADTQYF	TGCAGCGTCGCCCGAGGGACTAGCGCAGATACGCAGTATTTT
TRBV1	.	TRBJ1-1	16	.	CTSSHPEDGFGTEAFF	TGCACCAGCAGCCACCCGGAGGACGGATTTGGCACTGAAGCTTTCTTT
TRBV11-2	TRBD2	TRBJ2-3	15	.	CASSFRGVSTDTQYF	TGTGCCAGCAGCTTTCGGGGGGTTAGCACAGATACGCAGTATTTT
TRBV18	TRBD1	TRBJ1-2	16	.	CASSPMGDRLNYGYTF	TGTGCCAGCTCACCAATGGGGGACAGGCTTAACTATGGCTACACCTTC
TRBV5-1	TRBD2	TRBJ2-5	15	.	CASTLYGLAQETQYF	TGCGCCAGCACCCTATACGGACTAGCCCAAGAGACCCAGTACTTC
TRBV4-1	TRBD1	TRBJ1-6	16	few	CASSLWTGGYNSPLHF	TGCGCCAGCAGCCTTTGGACAGGGGGCTATAATTCACCCCTCCACTTT